Shown below are 2 T cell receptor beta chains from a single sample sequenced in a study of T-cell memory formation after mild COVID-19. TCRdb reprocessed the 5' RACE reads with MiXCR, giving one entry per CDR3 protein. The sample yields about 620,000 distinct CDR3 sequences, approximately 19% seen once. Sequenced sample: PBMCs or a T cell subset sorted from them (not recorded which). These receptors came from an adult woman who had mild COVID-19 (a few samples of this study predate the infection). Cell type and time point are not known.

This clonotype was seen a handful of times. The chain recombines TRBV6-5 with TRBJ2-3, with 7 bases lining up with TRBD2. With V trimmed by 2 bases and J by 3 bases, 5 bases remained unmatched. The length of the CDR3 is 15 residues. CDR1 and CDR2 (germline): MNHEY, SVGAGI. Written as DNA, the CDR3 is TGTGCCAGCAGTTACGGCGGGAGTCGTACAGATACGCAGTATTTT. As protein: CASSYGGSRTDTQYF.

The chain is built from TRBV20-1 and TRBJ2-7; TRBD1 matches 8 bases. With V trimmed by 6 bases and J by 5 bases, 6 bases remained unmatched. The germline V gene has CDR1 DFQATT and CDR2 SNEGSKA (reference sequence). The CDR3 totals 12 residues. CDR3 nucleotides: TGCAGTGCCTCAGGACAGGGAGACGAGCAGTACTTC. Translating gives CSASGQGDEQYF.